This T cell receptor (beta chain) was sequenced during a study of T-cell reconstitution after alpha-beta-depleted transplantation in children. Ten or more counts support this clonotype. Its antigen is not known. General study results and limits: Diversity of TCRbeta at day 60 was high in some patients, arising from surviving recipient T cells and thymic progenitors. Fresh T-cell production supplied most of the T-cell counts and diversity seen one year after transplant. Expanded graft clones numbering several hundred reportedly gave rise to alpha-beta T cells about two months after transplant.

In germline, CDR1 is SGHVS, CDR2 FNYEAQ. V shed 1 base and J 7 bases; nucleotides not matched to a gene: 16. The CDR3 consists of 20 residues. Unique molecular identifiers were used in preparing the TCRbeta library. TCRdb processed the PCR reads anew with MiXCR; each CDR3 protein has one entry. Among almost 500,000 distinct CDR3 sequences listed, over 9.5% were seen once. This specimen consisted of PBMCs, obtained before TCRalphabeta/CD19-depleted stem cell transplant. This TCR derives from a child between 2 and 9 years old with inherited bone marrow failure, due to receive a stem cell transplant. This chain connects TRBV7-6 to TRBJ2-1; 13 bases align to TRBD2. DNA of the CDR3: TGTGCCAGCAGCTTAGGTACTAGCGGGAGGGCCTTTCCGGATCTTAATGAGCAGTTCTTC. This translates into CASSLGTSGRAFPDLNEQFF.